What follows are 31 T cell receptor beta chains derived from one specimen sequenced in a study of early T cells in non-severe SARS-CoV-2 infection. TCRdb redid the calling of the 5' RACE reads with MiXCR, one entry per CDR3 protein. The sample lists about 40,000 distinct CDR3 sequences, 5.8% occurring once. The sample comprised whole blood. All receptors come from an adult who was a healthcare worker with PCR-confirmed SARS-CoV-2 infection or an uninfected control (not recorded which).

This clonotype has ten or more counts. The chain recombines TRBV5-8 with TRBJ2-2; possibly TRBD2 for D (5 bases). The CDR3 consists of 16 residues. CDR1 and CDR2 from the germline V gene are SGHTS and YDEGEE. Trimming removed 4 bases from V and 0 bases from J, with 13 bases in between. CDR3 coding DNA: TGTGCCAGCAGCGCCGGGCGGACTTCGAACACCGGGGAGCTGTTTTTT. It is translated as CASSAGRTSNTGELFF.

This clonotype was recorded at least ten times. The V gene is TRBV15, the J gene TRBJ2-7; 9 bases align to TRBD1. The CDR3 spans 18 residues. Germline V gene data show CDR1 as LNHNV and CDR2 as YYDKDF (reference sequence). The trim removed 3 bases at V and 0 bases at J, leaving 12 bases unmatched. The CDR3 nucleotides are TGTGCCACCAGCAGCCTCTTTGGGACAGGGAAAAACTCCTACGAGCAGTACTTC. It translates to CATSSLFGTGKNSYEQYF.

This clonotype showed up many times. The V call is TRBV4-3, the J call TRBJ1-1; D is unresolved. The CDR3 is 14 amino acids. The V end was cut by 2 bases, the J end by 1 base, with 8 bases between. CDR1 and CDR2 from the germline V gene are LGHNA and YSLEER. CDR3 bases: TGCGCCAGCAGCCAACGGAAGACGAACACTGAAGCTTTCTTT. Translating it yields CASSQRKTNTEAFF.

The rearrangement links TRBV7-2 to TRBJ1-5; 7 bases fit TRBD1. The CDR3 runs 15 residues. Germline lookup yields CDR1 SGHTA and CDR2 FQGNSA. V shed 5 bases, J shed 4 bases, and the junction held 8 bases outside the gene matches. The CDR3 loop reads CASSNTGTVNQPQHF. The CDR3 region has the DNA TGTGCCAGCAGCAACACCGGGACAGTGAATCAGCCCCAGCATTTT.

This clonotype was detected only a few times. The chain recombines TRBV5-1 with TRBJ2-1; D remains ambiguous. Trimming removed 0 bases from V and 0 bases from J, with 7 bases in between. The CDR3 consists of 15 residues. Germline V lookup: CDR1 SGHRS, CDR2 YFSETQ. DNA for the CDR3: TGCGCCAGCAGCTTGGTGGCCTACTCCTACAATGAGCAGTTCTTC. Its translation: CASSLVAYSYNEQFF.

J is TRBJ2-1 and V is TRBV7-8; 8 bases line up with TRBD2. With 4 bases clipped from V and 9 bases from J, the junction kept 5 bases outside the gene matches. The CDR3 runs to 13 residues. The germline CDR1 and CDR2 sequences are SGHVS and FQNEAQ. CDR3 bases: TGTGCCAGCAGCTGGGGACTAGTACGTGAGCAGTTCTTC. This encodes CASSWGLVREQFF.

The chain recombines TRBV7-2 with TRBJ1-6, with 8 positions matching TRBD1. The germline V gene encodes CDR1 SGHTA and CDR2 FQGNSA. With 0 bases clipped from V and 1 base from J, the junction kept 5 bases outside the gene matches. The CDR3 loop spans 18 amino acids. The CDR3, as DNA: TGTGCCAGCAGCTTAGCTAGGAGGACAGGGTCCTATAATTCACCCCTCCACTTT. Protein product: CASSLARRTGSYNSPLHF.

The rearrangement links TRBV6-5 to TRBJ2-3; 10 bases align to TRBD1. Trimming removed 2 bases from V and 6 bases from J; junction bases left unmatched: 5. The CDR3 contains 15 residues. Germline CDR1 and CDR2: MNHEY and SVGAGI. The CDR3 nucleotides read TGTGCCAGCAGTTACGACAGGGGGCTAGGGGATACGCAGTATTTT. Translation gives CASSYDRGLGDTQYF.

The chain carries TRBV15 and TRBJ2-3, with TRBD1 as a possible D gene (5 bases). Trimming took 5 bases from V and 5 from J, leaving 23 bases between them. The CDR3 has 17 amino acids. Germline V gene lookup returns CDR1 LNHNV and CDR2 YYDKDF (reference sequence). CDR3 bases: TGTGCCACCAGCGGGGTTCAGACAGCGCTCCAAGGAGATACGCAGTATTTT. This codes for CATSGVQTALQGDTQYF.

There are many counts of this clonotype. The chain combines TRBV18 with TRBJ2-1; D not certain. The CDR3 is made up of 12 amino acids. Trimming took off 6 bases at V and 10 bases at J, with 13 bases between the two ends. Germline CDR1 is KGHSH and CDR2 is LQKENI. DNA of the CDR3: TGTGCCAGCTCGTCGGCGTTAGACGAGCAGTTCTTC. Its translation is CASSSALDEQFF. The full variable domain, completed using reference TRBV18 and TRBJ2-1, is NAGVMQNPRHLVRRRGQEARLRCSPMKGHSHVYWYRQLPEEGLKFMVYLQKENIIDESGMPKERFSAEFPKEGPSILRIQQVVRGDSAAYFCASSSALDEQFFGPGTRLTVL.

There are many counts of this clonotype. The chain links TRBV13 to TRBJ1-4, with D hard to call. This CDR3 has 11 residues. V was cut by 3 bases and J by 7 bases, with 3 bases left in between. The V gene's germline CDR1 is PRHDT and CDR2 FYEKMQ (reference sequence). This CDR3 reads CASSLGEKLFF. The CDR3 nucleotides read TGTGCCAGCAGCTTGGGTGAAAAACTGTTTTTT.

Written as DNA, the CDR3 is TGTGCCAGCAGTGAATTACTAGCGGGGGGCGGAGCCAAAAACATTCAGTACTTC. It encodes CASSELLAGGGAKNIQYF. This chain connects TRBV6-1 to TRBJ2-4; 12 positions match TRBD2. The CDR3 extends over 18 amino acids. V was pared by 2 bases and J by 0 bases, with 5 bases of the junction left unmatched. CDR1 and CDR2 (germline): MNHNS, SASEGT.

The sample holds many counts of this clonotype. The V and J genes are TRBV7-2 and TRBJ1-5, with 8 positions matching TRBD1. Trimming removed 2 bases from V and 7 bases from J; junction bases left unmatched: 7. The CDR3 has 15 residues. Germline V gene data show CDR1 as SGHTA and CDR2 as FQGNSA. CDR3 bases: TGTGCCAGCAGCTTAAATCAGGGGGCCGGGCAGCCCCAGCATTTT. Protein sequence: CASSLNQGAGQPQHF.

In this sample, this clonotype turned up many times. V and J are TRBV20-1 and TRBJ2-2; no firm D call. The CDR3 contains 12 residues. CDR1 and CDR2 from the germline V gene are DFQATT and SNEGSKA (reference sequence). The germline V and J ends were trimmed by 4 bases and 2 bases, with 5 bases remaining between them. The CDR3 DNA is TGCAGTGCTACGACTAACACCGGGGAGCTGTTTTTT. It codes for CSATTNTGELFF.

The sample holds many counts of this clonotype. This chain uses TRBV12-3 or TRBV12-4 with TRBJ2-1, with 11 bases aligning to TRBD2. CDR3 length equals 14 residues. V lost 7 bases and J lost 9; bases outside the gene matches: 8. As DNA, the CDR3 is TGTGCCAGCATCCTAGCGGGAGGAAGTATTGAGCAGTTCTTC. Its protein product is CASILAGGSIEQFF.

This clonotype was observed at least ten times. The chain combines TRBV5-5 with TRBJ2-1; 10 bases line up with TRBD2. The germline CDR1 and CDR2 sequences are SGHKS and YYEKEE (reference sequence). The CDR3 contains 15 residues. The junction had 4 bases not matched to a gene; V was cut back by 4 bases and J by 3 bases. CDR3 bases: TGTGCCAGCAGCGGCTGGACTAGCGGCTACAATGAGCAGTTCTTC. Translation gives CASSGWTSGYNEQFF.

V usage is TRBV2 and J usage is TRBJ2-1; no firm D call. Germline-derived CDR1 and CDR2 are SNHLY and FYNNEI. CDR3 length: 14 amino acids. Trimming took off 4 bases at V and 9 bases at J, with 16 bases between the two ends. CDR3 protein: CASSVGRASSEQFF. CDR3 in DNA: TGTGCCAGCAGTGTGGGCCGGGCCTCTAGTGAGCAGTTCTTC.

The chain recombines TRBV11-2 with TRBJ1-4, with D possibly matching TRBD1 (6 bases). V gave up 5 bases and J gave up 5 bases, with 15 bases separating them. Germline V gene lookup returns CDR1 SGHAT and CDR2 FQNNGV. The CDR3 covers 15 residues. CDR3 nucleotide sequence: TGTGCCAGCAGCGCGACAGGTTGGGCGAATGAAAAACTGTTTTTT. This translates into CASSATGWANEKLFF.

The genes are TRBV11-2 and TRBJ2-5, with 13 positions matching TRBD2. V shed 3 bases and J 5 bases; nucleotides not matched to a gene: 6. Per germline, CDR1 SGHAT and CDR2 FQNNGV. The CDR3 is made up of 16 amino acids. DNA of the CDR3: TGTGCCAGCAGCTTGGGACTAGCGGGGAGAGGGGAGACCCAGTACTTC. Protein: CASSLGLAGRGETQYF.

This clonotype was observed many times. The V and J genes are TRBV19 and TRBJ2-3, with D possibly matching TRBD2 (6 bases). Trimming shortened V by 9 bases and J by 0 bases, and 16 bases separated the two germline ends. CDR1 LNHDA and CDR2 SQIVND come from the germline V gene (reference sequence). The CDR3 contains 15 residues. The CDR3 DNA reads TGTGCCAGCCAGTATCGGGGGTTGAGCACAGATACGCAGTATTTT. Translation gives CASQYRGLSTDTQYF.

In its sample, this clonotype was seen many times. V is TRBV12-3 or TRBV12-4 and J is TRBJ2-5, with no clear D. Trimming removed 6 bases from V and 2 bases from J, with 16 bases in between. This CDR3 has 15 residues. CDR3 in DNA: TGTGCCAGCAGCCCCCGGGTAGACGAACAAGAGACCCAGTACTTC. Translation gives CASSPRVDEQETQYF.

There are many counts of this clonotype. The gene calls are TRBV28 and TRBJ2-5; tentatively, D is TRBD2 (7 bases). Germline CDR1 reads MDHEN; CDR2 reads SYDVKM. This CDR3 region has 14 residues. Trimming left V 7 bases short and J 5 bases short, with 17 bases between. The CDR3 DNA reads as TGTGCCAGCATTCAAGGGGGGGGGCAGGAGACCCAGTACTTC. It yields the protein CASIQGGGQETQYF.

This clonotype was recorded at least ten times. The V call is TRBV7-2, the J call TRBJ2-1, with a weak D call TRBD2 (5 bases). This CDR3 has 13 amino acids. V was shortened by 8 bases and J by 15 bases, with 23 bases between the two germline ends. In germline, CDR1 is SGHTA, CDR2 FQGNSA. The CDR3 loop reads CASAPSPAPGLFF. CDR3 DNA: TGTGCCAGCGCTCCCTCCCCCGCCCCGGGGTTGTTCTTC.

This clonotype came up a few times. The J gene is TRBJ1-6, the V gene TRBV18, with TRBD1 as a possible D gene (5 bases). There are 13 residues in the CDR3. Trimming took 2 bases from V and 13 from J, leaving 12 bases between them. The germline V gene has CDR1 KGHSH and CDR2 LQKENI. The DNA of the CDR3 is TGTGCCAGCTCACCAGGGGCAGAATGGCCCCTCCACTTT. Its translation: CASSPGAEWPLHF.

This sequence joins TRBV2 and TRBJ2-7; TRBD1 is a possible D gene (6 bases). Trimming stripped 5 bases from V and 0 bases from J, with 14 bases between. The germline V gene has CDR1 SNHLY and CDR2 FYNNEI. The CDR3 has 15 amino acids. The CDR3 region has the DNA TGTGCCAGCAGTAGATACCGGGACAACTCCTACGAGCAGTACTTC. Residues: CASSRYRDNSYEQYF.

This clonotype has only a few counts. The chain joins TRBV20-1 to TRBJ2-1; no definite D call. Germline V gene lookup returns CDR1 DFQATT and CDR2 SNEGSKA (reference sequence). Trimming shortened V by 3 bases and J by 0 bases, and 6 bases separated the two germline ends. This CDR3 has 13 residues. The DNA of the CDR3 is TGCAGTGCTAGGCCGAGCTCCTACAATGAGCAGTTCTTC. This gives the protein CSARPSSYNEQFF.

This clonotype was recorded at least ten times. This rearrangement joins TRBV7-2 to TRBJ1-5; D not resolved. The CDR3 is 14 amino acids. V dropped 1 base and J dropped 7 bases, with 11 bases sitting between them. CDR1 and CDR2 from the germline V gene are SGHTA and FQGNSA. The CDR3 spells CASSLGRSEQPQHF. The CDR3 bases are TGTGCCAGCAGCTTAGGCAGGAGTGAGCAGCCCCAGCATTTT.

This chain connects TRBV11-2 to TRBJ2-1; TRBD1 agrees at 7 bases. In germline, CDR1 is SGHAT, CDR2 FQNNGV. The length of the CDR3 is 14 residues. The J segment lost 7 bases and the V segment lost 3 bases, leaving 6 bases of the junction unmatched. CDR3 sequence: CASSLLGQPNEQFF. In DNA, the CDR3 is TGTGCCAGCAGCTTGTTGGGACAGCCTAATGAGCAGTTCTTC. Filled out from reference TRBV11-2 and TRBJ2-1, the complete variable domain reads EAGVAQSPRYKIIEKRQSVAFWCNPISGHATLYWYQQILGQGPKLLIQFQNNGVVDDSQLPKDRFSAERLKGVDSTLKIQPAKLEDSAVYLCASSLLGQPNEQFFGPGTRLTVL.

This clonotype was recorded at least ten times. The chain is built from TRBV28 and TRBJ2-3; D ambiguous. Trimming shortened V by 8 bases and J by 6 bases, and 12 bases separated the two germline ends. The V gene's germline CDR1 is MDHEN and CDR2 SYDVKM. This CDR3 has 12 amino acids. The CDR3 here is CASFKTGDTQYF. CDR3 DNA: TGTGCCAGCTTTAAAACTGGGGATACGCAGTATTTT.

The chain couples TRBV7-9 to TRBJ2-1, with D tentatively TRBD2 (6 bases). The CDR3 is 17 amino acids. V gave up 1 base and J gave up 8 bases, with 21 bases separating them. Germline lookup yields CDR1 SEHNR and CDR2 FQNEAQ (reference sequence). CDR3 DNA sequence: TGTGCCAGCAGCTTAGGTAGGAGGCGGGATCTTTCCGATGAGCAGTTCTTC. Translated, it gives CASSLGRRRDLSDEQFF.

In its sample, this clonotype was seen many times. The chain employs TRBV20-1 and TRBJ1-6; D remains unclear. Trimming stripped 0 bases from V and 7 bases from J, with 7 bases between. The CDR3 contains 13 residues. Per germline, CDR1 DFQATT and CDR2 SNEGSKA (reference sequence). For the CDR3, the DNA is TGCAGTGCTAGAGAGACCCGGAATTCACCCCTCCACTTT. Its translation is CSARETRNSPLHF.